This T cell receptor beta chain was found in a study of blood T cell repertoires in COVID-19. Trimming pared 6 bases from V and 7 bases from J, leaving 22 bases between. Germline assignment: CDR1 MNHEY and CDR2 SVGEGT. The CDR3 length is 15 residues. Under the authors' procedure: For nucleated cells, counts were estimated from reference gene primer amplification. The repertoire was sequenced with immunoSEQ multiplex PCR; TCRdb's copy has only in-frame clones and lacks some. V and J calls plus clone size are reproduced from that table; the DNA served to infer D and trimming. The repertoire holds some 250,000 clones, with around four fifths as singletons.

Sample: peripheral blood. This receptor was identified in a man aged 35-49 years with acute or convalescent COVID-19. This chain connects TRBV6-2 or TRBV6-3 to TRBJ2-7; possible D gene TRBD1, 6 bases. CDR3 nucleotide sequence: TGTGCCAGCAGCTCTTCCCTGACAGGCGTGAAAGAGCAGTACTTC. This codes for CASSSSLTGVKEQYF.